This T cell receptor (beta chain) was profiled in a study of T-cell reconstitution after alpha-beta-depleted transplantation in children listed by TCRdb under 2016. Background on the whole study: Using TCR repertoire profiling, the study quantitatively followed how T-cell immune reconstitution unfolded in children after TCRalphabeta/CD19-depleted allogeneic hematopoietic cell transplantation. Paper-wide results and their limitations: In some patients, the high TCRbeta diversity seen at day 60 was put down to recipient T cells and intrathymic progenitors that had survived conditioning. Over subsequent months, a decline in hyperexpanded clone frequencies was noted, and after one year, T-cell counts and TCRbeta diversity were mostly ascribed to newly produced T cells. The apparently early recovery of alphabetaT-cell counts about two months after transplant reportedly depended on only several hundred rapidly expanded clones that came from non-depleted graft cells.

With respect to this clonotype: This clone's antigen is unknown. Per-base qualities were not stored, and no clone one base away is much larger.

The library was made by PCR. TCRdb shows the sequencer as Illumina HiSeq 2500. TCR libraries were prepared with molecular barcoding, using unique molecular identifiers to normalize TCRbeta repertoire quantification. Through fastp at Q25 and MiXCR, TCRdb rebuilt clones from the public reads, retaining in-frame beta chains. Each entry is one CDR3 protein sequence, shown with its most common DNA and genes. In this sample the table shows 440,000 or so distinct CDR3 sequences, around 46% of which occur a single time. The leading ten clones occupy 27% of the sample. In light of the paper, this sample's treatment or condition label describes: allogeneic hematopoietic cell transplantation with graft depleted of TCRalphabeta T cells and CD19 B cells. TCRalphabeta/CD19-depleted allogeneic hematopoietic cell grafts were given to the transplant recipients, all of whom were children. Deletion took 2 bases off V and 0 bases off J, with a span of 10 bases between the germline ends. The CDR3 spans 15 residues, from the cysteine through the phenylalanine. The retained sequence is limited to the CDR3, 45 bases, with the frame set at the first base.

The source material was PBMCs, sampled before TCRalphabeta/CD19-depleted stem cell transplant. The chain links TRBV12-3 or TRBV12-4 with TRBJ1-1; TRBD1 could be the D gene, as 6 bases match. This TCR was recovered from a girl aged 2-10 years with aplastic anemia, due to receive a stem cell transplant. The CDR3 is CASSLRTVLNTEAFF. The nucleotide sequence reads TGTGCCAGCAGTTTACGGACAGTGCTGAACACTGAAGCTTTCTTT.